This TCR beta chain was identified in a study of a mutant IDH1 vaccine in newly diagnosed glioma. The CDR3 covers 15 residues. Germline CDR1 and CDR2: PRHDT and FYEKMQ (reference sequence). V trimming: 3 bases; J trimming: 0 bases; junction bases outside the gene matches: 2. As for time point: baseline, week 1 (first vaccination visit). Treatment: pre-vaccination baseline after standard-of-care therapy. Libraries were prepared by immunoSEQ multiplex PCR; TCRdb keeps only in-frame clonotypes and omits some of them. The sample has over 15,000 clones, less than 97% seen once. This material consisted of peripheral blood mononuclear cells (PBMCs), taken from a glioma patient treated with radiotherapy, temozolomide or both. This chain joins TRBV13 and TRBJ2-3, with TRBD1 identical over 8 bases. The clonotype originates from a woman between 18 and 30 years old with glioma. Some clones in this sample may be carry-over from other donors' samples. The DNA of the CDR3 is TGTGCCAGCAGCTTCGGGACAGGAAGCACAGATACGCAGTATTTT. Encoded protein: CASSFGTGSTDTQYF.